This T cell receptor beta chain was obtained from a study of T cell clusters in autoimmune cytopenias (dated by TCRdb to about 2019). Looking at the study overall: The median TRB sequencing depth was more than 40,000 reads per sample, and the median number of distinct TRB clonotypes was around 2,200 per sample. Peripheral blood TRB and IGH repertoires were sequenced in autoimmune cytopenia patients at active disease and during treatment follow-up, alongside healthy, CLL and autoimmune hepatitis controls. The study was designed to test whether a disease-specific immune repertoire signature usable as a blood-based biomarker is carried by autoimmune cytopenia patients.

Per sample, approximately 250 ng of peripheral blood genomic DNA, approximately 38,000 genome equivalents, was used for TRB amplification. Study-wide findings and limitations: Shifts in the TRB repertoire, including less even repertoires in secondary cytopenia and CLL, were mostly a reflection of lymphoma bias and not of autoimmunity. A lack of physiological T cell clusters in primary autoimmune cytopenia patients was suggested by GLIPH, as 51 clusters were found to be exclusive to healthy donors versus about 16 exclusive to patients. In the comparison of secondary cytopenia with CLL, the cluster-lack signature was not observed, apparently because the dominant lymphoma-associated repertoire masked the signature. The T cell clusters were defined only in silico, and the functional role of the clusters still needed to be validated experimentally. Compared with active autoimmune hepatitis patients, healthy donors had almost three times as many exclusive TRB clusters, a finding consistent with an autoimmunity-wide signature.

With respect to this clonotype: Its antigen has not been determined.

Sequences MNHEY (CDR1) and SVGEGT (CDR2) are obtained from the germline V gene. The CDR3 contains 14 residues, cysteine and phenylalanine counted. No DNA is given. Multiplex PCR with a touch-down protocol amplified TRB rearrangements, with the TRB-A and TRB-B primer pools combined in a single tube. Illumina adapters and sample indices were added to the amplicons through two consecutive PCR reactions performed with Phusion HS II polymerase. The amplicons were gel-purified using the NucleoSpin Gel and PCR Clean-up kit, after which quantification was performed by Qubit and quality was checked on an Agilent 2100 Bioanalyzer. Libraries were sequenced on an Illumina MiSeq using 600-cycle, single-indexed, paired-end runs. In the authors' own workflow: MiXCR version 2.1.12 with the default MiXCR reference library was used to align and assemble TRB reads. A clone was defined by each unique CDR3 nucleotide sequence, and the analysis included only productive sequences supported by at least two reads. Repertoire diversity was assessed by alpha-parameterized diversity profiles (alpha 0 to 5), including Shannon (alpha 1) and Simpson (alpha 2) indices, computed with an R script. The tcR package was used to compute combinatorial TRB VJ usage, and cohorts were compared on this usage by principal component analysis with ade4. TCRbeta CDR3s were clustered with GLIPH on cohort pairs matched by age and read depth, and cluster frequencies were compared by Wilcoxon test. Following reprocessing of the reads by TCRdb, the data hold one row per CDR3 protein sequence and no DNA is available. TCRdb assigned the V and J calls; the authors' analysis was not used. This sample's table has entries for 6,500 to 10,000 distinct CDR3 sequences. 5% to 7.5% of the sample goes to the ten largest clones.

Here the chain combines TRBV6-2 or TRBV6-3 and TRBJ1-4. This sequence originates from a human donor with an autoimmune cytopenia or autoimmune hepatitis (not recorded which). The sample was peripheral blood. The CDR3 sequence is CASSWRGNNEKLFF.